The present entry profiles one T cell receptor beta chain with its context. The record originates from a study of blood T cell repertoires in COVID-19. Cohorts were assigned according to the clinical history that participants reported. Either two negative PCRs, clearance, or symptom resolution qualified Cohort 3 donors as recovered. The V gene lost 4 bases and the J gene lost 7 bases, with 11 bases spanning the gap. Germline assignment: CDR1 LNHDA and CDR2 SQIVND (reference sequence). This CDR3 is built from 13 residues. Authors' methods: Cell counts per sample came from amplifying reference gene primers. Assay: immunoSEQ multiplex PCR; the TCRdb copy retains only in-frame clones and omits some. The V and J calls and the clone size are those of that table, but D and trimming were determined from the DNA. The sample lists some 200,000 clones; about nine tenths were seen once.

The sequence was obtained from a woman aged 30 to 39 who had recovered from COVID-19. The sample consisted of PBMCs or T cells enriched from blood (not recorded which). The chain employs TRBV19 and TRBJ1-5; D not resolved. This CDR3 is CASSRQSEQPQHF. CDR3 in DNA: TGTGCCAGTAGTAGACAATCGGAACAGCCCCAGCATTTT.